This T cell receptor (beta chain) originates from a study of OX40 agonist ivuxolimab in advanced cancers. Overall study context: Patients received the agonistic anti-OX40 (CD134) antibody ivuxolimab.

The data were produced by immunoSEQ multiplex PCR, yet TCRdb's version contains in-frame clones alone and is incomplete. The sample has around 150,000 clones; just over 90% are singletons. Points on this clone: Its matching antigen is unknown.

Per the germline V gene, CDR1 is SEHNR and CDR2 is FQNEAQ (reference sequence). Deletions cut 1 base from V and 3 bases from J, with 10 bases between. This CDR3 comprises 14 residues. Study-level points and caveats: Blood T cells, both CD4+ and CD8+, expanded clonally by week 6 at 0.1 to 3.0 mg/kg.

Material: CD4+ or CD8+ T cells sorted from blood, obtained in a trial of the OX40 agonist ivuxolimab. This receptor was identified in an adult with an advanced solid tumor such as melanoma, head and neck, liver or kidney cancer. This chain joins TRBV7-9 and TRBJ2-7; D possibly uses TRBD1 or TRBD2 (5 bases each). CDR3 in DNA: TGTGCCAGCAGCTTAGGAGGGGCTGACTACGAGCAGTACTTC. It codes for CASSLGGADYEQYF.